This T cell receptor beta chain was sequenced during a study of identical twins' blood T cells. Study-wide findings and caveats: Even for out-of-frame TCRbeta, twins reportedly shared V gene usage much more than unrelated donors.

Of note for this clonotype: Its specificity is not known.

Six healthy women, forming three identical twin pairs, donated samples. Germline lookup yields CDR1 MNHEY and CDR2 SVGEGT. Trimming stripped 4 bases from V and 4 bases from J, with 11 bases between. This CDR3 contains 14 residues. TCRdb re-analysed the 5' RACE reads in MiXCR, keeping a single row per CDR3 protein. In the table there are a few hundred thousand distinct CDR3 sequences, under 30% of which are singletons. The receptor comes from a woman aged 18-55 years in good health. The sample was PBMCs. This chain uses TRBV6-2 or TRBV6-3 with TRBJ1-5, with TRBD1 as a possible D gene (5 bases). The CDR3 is CASSSRDLNQPQHF. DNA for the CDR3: TGTGCCAGCAGTTCCCGGGACTTAAATCAGCCCCAGCATTTT.